What follows are 6 T cell receptor beta chains derived from one specimen sequenced in a study of Graves' ophthalmopathy and Graves' hyperthyroidism. Amplified material comprised TCR beta CDR3 regions derived from RNA transcripts. The library came from an HTBI-primed first-round RT-PCR and a second-round multiplex PCR. TCRdb redid the calling of the multiplex PCR reads with MiXCR, one entry per CDR3 protein. The profile shows roughly 600,000 distinct CDR3 sequences, about 40% of them singletons. The sample comprised peripheral blood or thyroid tissue (not recorded which). Receptor source: an adult man with Graves' hyperthyroidism.

The sample holds a few counts of this clonotype. The CDR3, as DNA: TGCGCCAGCAGTGAGTACAATGAGCAGTTCTTC. Translated, it gives CASSEYNEQFF. The chain combines TRBV10-2 with TRBJ2-1; D ambiguous. V lost 1 base and J lost 5, with 0 bases in between. This CDR3 contains 11 residues. The germline V gene encodes CDR1 WSHSY and CDR2 SAAADI.

As to this clonotype: Sequence at one end of the junction differs from germline and may be a read error. The gene calls are TRBV7-9 and TRBJ1-1; D is possibly TRBD1 (5 bases). Germline CDR1 SEHNR, CDR2 FQNEAQ (reference sequence). The CDR3 totals 15 residues. CDR3 bases: TGCGCCAGCAGCTTGGGAGGGGCTATGAACACTGAAGCTTTCTTT. It specifies CASSLGGAMNTEAFF. Full variable domain (rest looked up from reference TRBV7-9 and TRBJ1-1): DTGVSQNPRHKITKRGQNVTFRCDPISEHNRLYWYRQTLGQGPEFLTYFQNEAQLEKSRLLSDRFSAERPKGSFSTLEIQRTEQGDSAMYLCASSLGGAMNTEAFFGQGTRLTVV.

A few counts support this clonotype. This chain uses TRBV7-8 with TRBJ1-3, with a possible D match to TRBD1 (6 bases). Trimming took 1 base from V and 3 from J, leaving 13 bases between them. Looked up from germline, CDR1 is SGHVS and CDR2 is FQNEAQ. The CDR3 has 16 amino acids. CDR3 nucleotide sequence: TGTGCCAGCAGCTTAGGTGGCAGGGGACTTGGAAACACCATATATTTT. This encodes CASSLGGRGLGNTIYF.

There are many counts of this clonotype. The rearrangement uses TRBV4-1 and TRBJ1-2; 7 bases match TRBD1. CDR1 MGHRA and CDR2 YSYEKL come from the germline V gene. Trimming cost V 1 base and J 4 bases; bases outside gene matches: 6. The CDR3 has 15 amino acids. The CDR3 loop is CASSQVGTEGYGYTF. For the CDR3, the DNA is TGCGCCAGCAGCCAAGTAGGGACAGAAGGCTATGGCTACACCTTC.

A few counts support this clonotype. This rearrangement joins TRBV2 to TRBJ2-5; a weak D match, TRBD2 (5 bases). Trimming cost V 11 bases and J 4 bases, with 14 bases left between them. The germline V gene has CDR1 SNHLY and CDR2 FYNNEI. The CDR3 has 12 amino acids. CDR3 sequence (DNA): TGTGCCCACGGGCCGCGGGCAGAGACCCAGTACTTC. Amino acid sequence: CAHGPRAETQYF.

To note about this clonotype: Since no conserved phenylalanine or tryptophan closes the CDR3, a read error is the likely cause. Because the CDR3's place on the DNA is in doubt, the DNA is left out and the CDR3 is given as listed by TCRdb. This chain uses TRBV7-3 with TRBJ2-2; the D segment call TRBD2 is taken from the table without a DNA check. The CDR3 region is 8 residues in length, termini included. CDR1 SGHTA and CDR2 FQGTGA come from the germline V gene. CDR3 region: CASSYNGL.